Each of the 7 T cell receptor beta chains below was sequenced from the same sample in a study of CD8 T cells in ankylosing spondylitis. Study-wide results and limits: A TCR beta motif of under 10 highly homologous variants appeared characteristic of ankylosing spondylitis blood.

TCRdb independently ran MiXCR on the 5' RACE reads; one entry per CDR3 protein. Among hundreds of thousands of distinct CDR3 sequences listed, 10% to 15% were seen once. These receptors' antigens are unknown. Sequencing was performed on blood, either unsorted or a sorted T cell fraction (not recorded which). The receptor set was obtained from a male donor with ankylosing spondylitis.

This clonotype was seen at least ten times. The V gene is TRBV20-1, the J gene TRBJ1-1; 8 bases fit TRBD1. V lost 2 bases and J lost 7; bases outside the gene matches: 9. CDR1 is DFQATT, CDR2 SNEGSKA, per germline (reference sequence). The CDR3 extends over 14 amino acids. CDR3 amino acids: CSARYRGTGGEAFF. As DNA, the CDR3 is TGCAGTGCTAGATACAGGGGGACTGGCGGTGAAGCTTTCTTT.

V usage is TRBV15 and J usage is TRBJ2-6; 8 bases match TRBD1. Germline V gene data show CDR1 as LNHNV and CDR2 as YYDKDF (reference sequence). The CDR3 is made up of 17 amino acids. V was pared by 3 bases and J by 2 bases, with 6 bases of the junction left unmatched. As DNA, the CDR3 is TGTGCCACCAGCAGGTGGACAGGGTCGACTGGGGCCAACGTCCTGACTTTC. The encoded protein is CATSRWTGSTGANVLTF.

The chain joins TRBV4-3 to TRBJ1-4; TRBD1 agrees at 9 bases. This CDR3 spans 16 amino acids. Germline assignment: CDR1 LGHNA and CDR2 YSLEER. V dropped 3 bases and J dropped 8; count of bases not matched to a gene: 10. For the CDR3, the DNA is TGCGCCAGCAGCCACAGGATAAGGACAGGGGTCGAAAAACTGTTTTTT. Translation gives CASSHRIRTGVEKLFF.

This clonotype has only a few counts. The chain has TRBV20-1 and TRBJ1-4; no reliable D call. Germline lookup yields CDR1 DFQATT and CDR2 SNEGSKA (reference sequence). The CDR3 loop spans 12 amino acids. V lost 6 bases and J lost 6, with 11 bases in between. CDR3 coding DNA: TGCAGTGCACCAGAGAGATATGAAAAACTGTTTTTT. Protein sequence: CSAPERYEKLFF.

This clonotype occurred a few times. The gene calls are TRBV6-6 and TRBJ2-7, with a weak D call TRBD2 (5 bases). Trimming shortened V by 5 bases and J by 2 bases, and 10 bases separated the two germline ends. The CDR3 loop spans 13 amino acids. The germline gives CDR1 MNHNY, CDR2 SVGAGI (reference sequence). This CDR3 is CASSGSAAYEQYF. CDR3 nucleotide sequence: TGTGCCAGCAGTGGGAGCGCCGCCTACGAGCAGTACTTC.

This clonotype was observed a handful of times. The rearrangement joins TRBV20-1 to TRBJ2-2; 7 bases are a match to TRBD1. Per the germline V gene, CDR1 is DFQATT and CDR2 is SNEGSKA (reference sequence). CDR3 length: 14 amino acids. V lost 3 bases and J lost 5; bases outside the gene matches: 6. Here the CDR3 reads CSASRTGGTGELFF. The DNA for the CDR3 is TGCAGTGCTAGTCGGACAGGTGGAACCGGGGAGCTGTTTTTT.

This clonotype was seen a few times. The gene calls are TRBV6-1 and TRBJ1-5; 7 nucleotides align to TRBD1. Germline loops: CDR1 MNHNS, CDR2 SASEGT. The CDR3 covers 14 residues. V trimming: 11 bases; J trimming: 0 bases; junction bases outside the gene matches: 7. CDR3 region: CAAGTALSNQPQHF. CDR3 DNA sequence: TGTGCCGCGGGGACAGCCCTTAGCAATCAGCCCCAGCATTTT.